Below, 16 T cell receptor beta chains from the same sample are listed, as sequenced in a study of OX40 agonist ivuxolimab in advanced cancers. The receptor library was made with the immunoSEQ multiplex PCR assay. This is the immuneACCESS table as TCRdb keeps it, with only in-frame sequences that have V and J called. A part of the clones is gone; compared with another copy, unresolved V genes explain less than half, and the rest is unexplained. This sample has about 81,000 clones in its table, and under 95% of those were observed once. The leading ten clones occupy over 11% of the sample. The sequences come from CD4+ or CD8+ T cells sorted from blood, collected in a trial of the OX40 agonist ivuxolimab. The receptor source for this set is an adult with an advanced solid tumor such as melanoma, head and neck, liver or kidney cancer.

This sequence joins TRBV28 and TRBJ2-7; possible D gene TRBD1, 5 bases. V was clipped by 3 bases and J by 3 bases, with 6 bases between them. The CDR3 has 12 amino acids. The V gene's germline CDR1 is MDHEN and CDR2 SYDVKM. For the CDR3, the DNA is TGTGCCAGCAGTTTGGGGCTCTACGAGCAGTACTTC. Protein: CASSLGLYEQYF.

The J gene is TRBJ2-7, the V gene TRBV5-1; TRBD2 might be the D (6 bases). The germline CDR1 and CDR2 sequences are SGHRS and YFSETQ. This CDR3 comprises 15 residues. V was cut by 1 base and J by 2 bases, with 13 bases left in between. The DNA of the CDR3 is TGCGCCAGCAGCTTGTTGGAGGGCGGAGCCTACGAGCAGTACTTC. Translating it yields CASSLLEGGAYEQYF.

The V call is TRBV4-2, the J call TRBJ2-5, with TRBD2 identical over 8 bases. Germline V gene data show CDR1 as LGHNA and CDR2 as YNFKEQ. CDR3 length: 21 amino acids. V shed 4 bases, J shed 3 bases, and the junction held 25 bases outside the gene matches. The CDR3 protein is CASSPPMGTRYIWGSKETQYF. The CDR3 nucleotides read TGTGCCAGCAGCCCACCAATGGGGACTAGGTATATTTGGGGGTCGAAAGAGACCCAGTACTTC.

The chain combines TRBV4-1 with TRBJ2-3; possible D gene TRBD1, 6 bases. CDR3 size: 18 residues. Germline-derived CDR1 and CDR2 are MGHRA and YSYEKL. The V and J ends lost 3 bases and 2 bases respectively, with 21 bases between them. The CDR3, as DNA: TGCGCCAGCAGCCATCGCCTATCTGCAGGGGCTTTCACAGATACGCAGTATTTT. This encodes CASSHRLSAGAFTDTQYF.

The V call is TRBV6-5, the J call TRBJ1-1, with no clear D. The CDR3 runs to 14 residues. With 2 bases removed from V and 0 bases from J, the gap between germline ends came to 7 bases. Germline values: CDR1 MNHEY, CDR2 SVGAGI. The CDR3 DNA reads as TGTGCCAGCAGTTACCGAACTATGAACACTGAAGCTTTCTTT. This codes for CASSYRTMNTEAFF.

The rearrangement joins TRBV7-2 to TRBJ2-5; TRBD2 matches at 8 bases. From germline, CDR1 is SGHTA and CDR2 FQGNSA. V dropped 4 bases and J dropped 5; count of bases not matched to a gene: 6. CDR3 length equals 14 residues. DNA for the CDR3: TGTGCCAGCAGCTCCGGGGGGGCGCAGGAGACCCAGTACTTC. Protein sequence: CASSSGGAQETQYF.

The gene calls are TRBV7-3 and TRBJ1-1; tentatively, D is TRBD1 (6 bases). The CDR3 has 16 amino acids. Deletions cut 4 bases from V and 1 base from J, with 16 bases between. CDR1 and CDR2 from the germline V gene are SGHTA and FQGTGA. For the CDR3, the DNA is TGTGCCAGCAGCTCGACCTTACAGGGCCCGAACACTGAAGCTTTCTTT. It specifies CASSSTLQGPNTEAFF. The variable domain in full, completed from reference TRBV7-3 and TRBJ1-1, reads GAGVSQTPSNKVTEKGKYVELRCDPISGHTALYWYRQSLGQGPEFLIYFQGTGAADDSGLPNDRFFAVRPEGSVSTLKIQRTERGDSAVYLCASSSTLQGPNTEAFFGQGTRLTVV.

This chain connects TRBV4-2 to TRBJ2-1; 7 bases fit TRBD2. The CDR3 contains 18 residues. Unmatched junction bases numbered 9, after V lost 1 base and J lost 0 bases. Germline lookup yields CDR1 LGHNA and CDR2 YNFKEQ. The CDR3 sequence is CASSQATSLADSYNEQFF. In nucleotides, the CDR3 is TGTGCCAGCAGCCAAGCGACCTCCCTAGCGGACTCCTACAATGAGCAGTTCTTC.

As for this clone: Other nucleotide sequences from this sample produce the same CDR3. The gene calls are TRBV27 and TRBJ2-2; 7 bases agree with TRBD1. V was pared by 5 bases and J by 0 bases, with 3 bases of the junction left unmatched. The CDR3 runs to 15 residues. CDR1 and CDR2 from the germline V gene are MNHEY and SMNVEV (reference sequence). The CDR3 nucleotides read TGTGCCAGCAGTCCCGGGACAGCGAACACCGGGGAGCTGTTTTTT. Translation gives CASSPGTANTGELFF.

The chain's CDR3 is CASRPAGERTDTQYF. CDR3 in DNA: TGTGCCAGCAGACCAGCGGGCGAGAGGACAGATACGCAGTATTTT. The chain is built from TRBV6-5 and TRBJ2-3, with TRBD2 as a possible D gene (6 bases). The CDR3 sequence is 15 residues long. Germline lookup yields CDR1 MNHEY and CDR2 SVGAGI. Trimming took 6 bases from V and 3 from J, leaving 16 bases between them.

This chain joins TRBV4-3 and TRBJ1-3; D is ambiguous. The germline gives CDR1 LGHNA, CDR2 YSLEER. Deletions cut 1 base from V and 4 bases from J, with 2 bases between. There are 12 residues in the CDR3. CDR3 nucleotide sequence: TGCGCCAGCAGCCAAGGGGGAAACACCATATATTTT. This sequence encodes CASSQGGNTIYF.

The V and J genes are TRBV19 and TRBJ2-1, with 9 bases that match TRBD1. The ends lost 0 bases at V and 2 bases at J; junction bases unmatched: 5. Germline V gene lookup returns CDR1 LNHDA and CDR2 SQIVND (reference sequence). This CDR3 region has 17 residues. The CDR3 spells CASSIEWTGVTYNEQFF. CDR3 DNA sequence: TGTGCCAGTAGTATAGAATGGACAGGGGTTACCTACAATGAGCAGTTCTTC.

J is TRBJ1-2 and V is TRBV7-6; unclear D gene. The CDR3 consists of 14 residues. Trimming cost V 2 bases and J 8 bases, with 15 bases left between them. Germline V gene lookup returns CDR1 SGHVS and CDR2 FNYEAQ. The CDR3 sequence is CASSLRPGGRGYTF. The DNA for the CDR3 is TGTGCCAGCAGCTTACGTCCAGGAGGTAGAGGCTACACCTTC.

In its sample, this clone was seen many times. The rearrangement uses TRBV9 and TRBJ1-1; tentatively, D is TRBD1 (6 bases). Germline-derived CDR1 and CDR2 are SGDLS and YYNGEE. Trimming stripped 4 bases from V and 11 bases from J, with 21 bases between. The CDR3 consists of 14 residues. The CDR3 protein is CASSPSRDITGAFF. CDR3 nucleotides: TGTGCCAGCAGCCCTTCAAGGGACATCACAGGGGCTTTCTTT. The full variable domain, with the rest looked up from reference TRBV9 and TRBJ1-1, is DSGVTQTPKHLITATGQRVTLRCSPRSGDLSVYWYQQSLDQGLQFLIQYYNGEERAKGNILERFSAQQFPDLHSELNLSSLELGDSALYFCASSPSRDITGAFFGQGTRLTVV.

This sequence joins TRBV12-5 and TRBJ1-1; D not certain. Germline assignment: CDR1 LGHNT and CDR2 FRNRAP. The CDR3 consists of 15 residues. V was clipped by 2 bases and J by 4 bases, with 14 bases between them. The CDR3 sequence is CASGLFLKGSTEAFF. As DNA, the CDR3 is TGTGCTAGTGGTTTGTTTCTGAAAGGGTCCACTGAAGCTTTCTTT.

This clone showed up just once. The rearrangement uses TRBV7-3 and TRBJ2-1; D call uncertain. Germline CDR1 is SGHTA and CDR2 is FQGTGA. With 6 bases removed from V and 8 bases from J, the gap between germline ends came to 11 bases. The CDR3 spans 12 residues. CDR3 loop: CASSQRPDEQFF. CDR3 nucleotides: TGTGCCAGCAGTCAACGCCCGGATGAGCAGTTCTTC. Full variable domain (missing parts from reference TRBV7-3 and TRBJ2-1): GAGVSQTPSNKVTEKGKYVELRCDPISGHTALYWYRQSLGQGPEFLIYFQGTGAADDSGLPNDRFFAVRPEGSVSTLKIQRTERGDSAVYLCASSQRPDEQFFGPGTRLTVL.